This T cell receptor beta chain is drawn from a study of T cell responses to AZD1222 COVID-19 vaccine. Background on the study: Combined were second doses at about 4 or about 12 weeks. Study conclusions and caveats: A rise in Spike-specific TCR breadth and depth followed two AZD1222 doses. Clonal diversity was possibly underestimated; the donors were predominantly white British and more often female.

The sample holds one count of this clone. Its antigen is unknown. The CDR3 runs to 16 residues. V was cut by 0 bases and J by 0 bases, with 9 bases left in between. This table comes from immunoSEQ multiplex PCR, and its TCRdb copy is limited to in-frame clones, with some not included. Of 96,000 or so clones listed, roughly nine tenths are singletons. The J gene is TRBJ1-5, the V gene TRBV23-1; D not resolved. TRBV23-1 is given ORF status, its function remaining uncertain. The source was peripheral blood, collected on day 0 of AZD1222 vaccination. This receptor was identified in an adult in good health. As DNA, the CDR3 is TGCGCCAGCAGTCAATCCCGGCCCCATAGCAATCAGCCCCAGCATTTT. Protein: CASSQSRPHSNQPQHF.